This T cell receptor (beta chain) was profiled in a study of radiotherapy plus CTLA-4 blockade in lung cancer. Study at large: There were objective responses in around 18% of patients, and 30% to 35% had disease control. General study points: Blood saw expansion of tumor-derived TCR clones after radiotherapy plus ipilimumab.

Patients with chemo-refractory metastatic non-small-cell lung cancer received focal radiation plus CTLA-4 blockade with ipilimumab. In regard to this clone: Its antigen is still unknown.

The germline V gene encodes CDR1 LNHDA and CDR2 SQIVND (reference sequence). This CDR3 has 17 amino acids. V dropped 3 bases and J dropped 3; count of bases not matched to a gene: 11. Sequenced by immunoSEQ multiplex PCR; TCRdb stores in-frame clones only, minus some. This table has 86,000 or so clones, 78% appearing once. Specimen: peripheral blood, collected from a patient treated with radiotherapy plus ipilimumab. The gene calls are TRBV19 and TRBJ1-5, with 7 nucleotides matching TRBD1. The clonotype originates from a human donor with non-small cell lung cancer who had a partial response to radiotherapy plus ipilimumab. Some clones in this sample may be carry-over from other donors' samples. The DNA for the CDR3 is TGTGCCAGTAGTATTCTGGGACAGTTTACCGACAATCAGCCCCAGCATTTT. Its protein is CASSILGQFTDNQPQHF.